Following are 8 T cell receptor beta chains from one sample sequenced in a study of blood T cells in healthy people across ages. A sample-barcoded 5' primer and a J-beta primer mix were used in a second PCR of roughly 6 to 11 cycles. TCRdb re-derived calls from the 5' RACE reads in MiXCR, one entry per CDR3 protein. The profile shows around 1,800,000 distinct CDR3 sequences, around 40% of them singletons. Sequenced material: blood. The receptors were sampled from a human donor in good health.

In its sample, this clonotype was seen once. The V and J genes are TRBV4-1 and TRBJ2-1; a possible D gene is TRBD2 (5 bases). CDR3 size: 19 residues. Germline V gives CDR1 MGHRA, CDR2 YSYEKL. V dropped 2 bases and J dropped 8 bases, with 28 bases sitting between them. This CDR3 reads CASSQRTAQRSSLEDEQFF. DNA for the CDR3: TGCGCCAGCAGCCAAAGAACGGCCCAGCGGTCGAGCTTGGAGGATGAGCAGTTCTTC.

This clonotype was recorded a few times. V and J are TRBV24-1 and TRBJ2-7; 9 nucleotides match TRBD2. This CDR3 region has 16 residues. Germline CDR1 and CDR2: KGHDR and SFDVKD. Unmatched junction bases numbered 11, after V lost 4 bases and J lost 5 bases. CDR3 residues: CATSDPLGTSNHEQYF. The CDR3 DNA is TGTGCCACCAGTGACCCCCTCGGGACTAGCAACCACGAGCAGTACTTC.

The rearrangement links TRBV20-1 to TRBJ2-1; the match to TRBD2 covers 9 bases. V lost 6 bases to trimming and J lost 10 bases; unmatched junction nucleotides: 13. The CDR3 runs to 14 residues. Germline CDR1 is DFQATT and CDR2 is SNEGSKA (reference sequence). The CDR3 loop reads CSAIAGAASGEQFF. The CDR3 DNA reads as TGCAGTGCCATAGCGGGGGCCGCCTCGGGGGAGCAGTTCTTC.

A few counts support this clonotype. The chain's CDR3 is CASSQDVDGPTPGKTQYF. The CDR3, as DNA: TGCGCCAGCAGCCAAGATGTGGACGGGCCCACCCCGGGCAAGACCCAGTACTTC. This chain uses TRBV4-3 with TRBJ2-5; D is undetermined. The germline CDR1 and CDR2 sequences are LGHNA and YSLEER. The CDR3 contains 18 residues. Trimming took off 0 bases at V and 6 bases at J, with 23 bases between the two ends.

This clonotype was detected once. The chain recombines TRBV2 with TRBJ1-2; D gene uncertain. This CDR3 contains 16 residues. Germline lookup yields CDR1 SNHLY and CDR2 FYNNEI. Trimming shortened V by 3 bases and J by 3 bases, and 17 bases separated the two germline ends. The CDR3 nucleotides read TGTGCCAGCAGTGATCTCCCGGCCCCGGCAGACTATGGCTACACCTTC. It yields the protein CASSDLPAPADYGYTF. The entire variable domain, with the rest obtained from reference TRBV2 and TRBJ1-2, is as follows: EPEVTQTPSHQVTQMGQEVILRCVPISNHLYFYWYRQILGQKVEFLVSFYNNEISEKSEIFDDQFSVERPDGSNFTLKIRSTKLEDSAMYFCASSDLPAPADYGYTFGSGTRLTVV.

The rearrangement joins TRBV12-3 or TRBV12-4 to TRBJ1-1; unclear D gene. The CDR3 length is 15 residues. The V end lost 5 bases, the J end lost 1 base, and 14 bases lay between the germline ends. CDR3 loop: CASSLTVIANTEAFF. CDR3 coding DNA: TGTGCCAGCAGTCTCACGGTAATAGCGAACACTGAAGCTTTCTTT.

The rearrangement joins TRBV6-1 to TRBJ1-1; D gene unclear. V gave up 6 bases and J gave up 3 bases, with 14 bases separating them. The CDR3 is 14 amino acids. From germline, CDR1 is MNHNS and CDR2 SASEGT. CDR3 in amino acids: CASSRAGGDTEAFF. CDR3 DNA: TGTGCCAGCAGCCGGGCCGGCGGGGACACTGAAGCTTTCTTT.

This clonotype was observed at least ten times. J is TRBJ2-5 and V is TRBV6-5; possible D gene TRBD2, 7 bases. The CDR3 runs to 14 residues. In germline, CDR1 is MNHEY, CDR2 SVGAGI. Trimming left V 2 bases short and J 5 bases short, with 12 bases between. CDR3: CASSYGGARETQYF. The CDR3 region has the DNA TGTGCCAGCAGTTACGGGGGGGCCAGGGAGACCCAGTACTTC.